This T cell receptor (beta chain) was identified during a study of cytomegalovirus exposure and HLA in healthy donors. There are 15 residues in the CDR3. CDR1 is LGHNA, CDR2 YSLEER, per germline. V was pared by 1 base and J by 3 bases, with 10 bases between. A remark on this clone: Its antigen remains unidentified.

The PCR used 60 Vbeta and 13 Jbeta primers. In the original analysis: The authors later counted approximately 80 million unique TCR beta chains, 8.5 million to 13 million of them shared. Profiled with immunoSEQ multiplex PCR; TCRdb holds only in-frame clones, not every one. V, J and clone size are taken as reported in that table, and D and trimming were inferred from the DNA itself. The table has 120,000 to 150,000 clones, just under 75% seen once; the top ten hold 1.5% to 2%. Points from the study as a whole: Available immune exposure information covered CMV serostatus only. What was likely a sequencing artifact was a cluster of highly shared sequence variants. Associated with HLA alleles at 0.05 false discovery rate in a later analysis were around 15,000 TCR beta sequences.

This rearrangement joins TRBV4-3 to TRBJ2-1; D ambiguous. The sample comprised PBMCs. This sequence was found in a woman younger than 35 in good health and CMV-seronegative. CDR3 protein: CASSQGIWSYNEQFF. The CDR3 region has the DNA TGCGCCAGCAGCCAAGGAATCTGGAGCTACAATGAGCAGTTCTTC.